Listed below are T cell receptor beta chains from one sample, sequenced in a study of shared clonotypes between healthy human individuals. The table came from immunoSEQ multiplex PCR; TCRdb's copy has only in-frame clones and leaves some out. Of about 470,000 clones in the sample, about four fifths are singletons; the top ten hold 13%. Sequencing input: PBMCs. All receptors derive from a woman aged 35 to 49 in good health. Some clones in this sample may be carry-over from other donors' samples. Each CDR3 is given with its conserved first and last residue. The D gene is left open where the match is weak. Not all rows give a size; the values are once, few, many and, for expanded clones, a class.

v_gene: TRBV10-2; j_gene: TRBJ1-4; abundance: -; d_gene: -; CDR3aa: CASSARQDNEKLFF; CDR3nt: TGCGCCAGCAGTGCCCGACAGGATAATGAAAAACTGTTTTTT
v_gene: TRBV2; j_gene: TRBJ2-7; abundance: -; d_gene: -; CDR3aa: CASRPVEGSYEQYF; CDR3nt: TGTGCCAGCAGGCCGGTGGAGGGTTCCTACGAGCAGTACTTC
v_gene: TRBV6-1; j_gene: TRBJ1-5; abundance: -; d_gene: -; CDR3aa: CASRLGQSNQPQHF; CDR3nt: TGTGCCAGCCGACTCGGACAGAGCAATCAGCCCCAGCATTTT
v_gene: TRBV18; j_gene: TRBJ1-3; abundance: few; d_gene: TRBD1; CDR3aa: CASSRDRGSGNTIYF; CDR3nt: TGTGCCAGCTCACGGGACAGGGGCTCTGGAAACACCATATATTTT
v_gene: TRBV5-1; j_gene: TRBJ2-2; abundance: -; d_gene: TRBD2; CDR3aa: CASSLFVAGNRGGELFF; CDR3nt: TGCGCCAGCAGCTTGTTTGTAGCGGGAAACCGAGGCGGGGAGCTGTTTTTT
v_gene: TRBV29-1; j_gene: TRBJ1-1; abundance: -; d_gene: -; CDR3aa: CSAGEVTEAFF; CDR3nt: TGCAGCGCGGGGGAGGTCACTGAAGCTTTCTTT
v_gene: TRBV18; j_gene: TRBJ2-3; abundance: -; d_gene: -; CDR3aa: CASSFGPEGTDTQYF; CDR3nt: TGTGCCAGCTCATTTGGGCCCGAAGGCACAGATACGCAGTATTTT
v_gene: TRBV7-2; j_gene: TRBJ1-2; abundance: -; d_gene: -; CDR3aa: CASSSGRRGYTF; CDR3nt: TGTGCCAGCAGCTCTGGGCGCAGGGGCTACACCTTC
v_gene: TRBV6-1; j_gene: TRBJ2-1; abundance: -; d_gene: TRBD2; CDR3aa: CASSASGEYNEQFF; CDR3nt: TGTGCCAGCAGTGCTAGCGGGGAATACAATGAGCAGTTCTTC
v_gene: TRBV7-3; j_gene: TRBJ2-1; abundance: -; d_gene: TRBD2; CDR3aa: CASSPRSGRTTNEQFF; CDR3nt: TGTGCCAGCAGCCCAAGAAGCGGGAGGACCACCAATGAGCAGTTCTTC
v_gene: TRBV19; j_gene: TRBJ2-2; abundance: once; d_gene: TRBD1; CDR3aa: CASFDRANTGELFF; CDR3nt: TGTGCCAGTTTTGACAGGGCAAACACCGGGGAGCTGTTTTTT
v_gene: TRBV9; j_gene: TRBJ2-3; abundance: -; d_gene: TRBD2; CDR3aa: CASSVEGTSGSADTQYF; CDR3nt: TGTGCCAGCAGCGTCGAAGGGACTAGCGGGAGCGCAGATACGCAGTATTTT
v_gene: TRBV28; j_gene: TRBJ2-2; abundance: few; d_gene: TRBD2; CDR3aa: CASSSLRLADGSSNTGELFF; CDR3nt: TGTGCCAGCAGTTCCCTCAGACTAGCGGACGGAAGCTCGAACACCGGGGAGCTGTTTTTT
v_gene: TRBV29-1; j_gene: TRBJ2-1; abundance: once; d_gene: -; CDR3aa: CSVGRVSSYNEQFF; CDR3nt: TGCAGCGTTGGAAGAGTAAGCTCCTACAATGAGCAGTTCTTC
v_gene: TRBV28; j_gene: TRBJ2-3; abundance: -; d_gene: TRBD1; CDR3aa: CASSYPVGQGLDTQYF; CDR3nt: TGTGCCAGCAGTTACCCCGTCGGACAGGGTCTTGATACGCAGTATTTT
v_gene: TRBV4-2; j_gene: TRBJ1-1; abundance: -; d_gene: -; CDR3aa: CASSQEGAGPNTEAFF; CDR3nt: TGTGCCAGCAGCCAAGAGGGCGCGGGGCCGAACACTGAAGCTTTCTTT
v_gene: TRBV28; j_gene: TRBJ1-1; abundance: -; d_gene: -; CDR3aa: CASSLATAFEAFF; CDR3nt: TGTGCCAGCAGTTTGGCAACAGCTTTTGAAGCTTTCTTT
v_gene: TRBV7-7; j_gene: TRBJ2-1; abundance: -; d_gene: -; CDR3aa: CASSPRPSSYNEQFF; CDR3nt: TGTGCTAGCAGCCCACGCCCCAGCTCCTACAATGAGCAGTTCTTC
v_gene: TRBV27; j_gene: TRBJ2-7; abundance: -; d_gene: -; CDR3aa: CASSTGSYEQYF; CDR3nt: TGTGCCAGCAGTACAGGCAGCTACGAGCAGTACTTC
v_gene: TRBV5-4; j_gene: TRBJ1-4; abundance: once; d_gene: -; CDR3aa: CASSLAGANEKLFF; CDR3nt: TGTGCCAGCAGCTTGGCGGGAGCTAATGAAAAACTGTTTTTT
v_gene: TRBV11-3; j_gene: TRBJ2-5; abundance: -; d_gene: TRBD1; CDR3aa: CASSLGSGGAETQYF; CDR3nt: TGTGCCAGCAGCTTAGGCTCAGGGGGCGCGGAGACCCAGTACTTC
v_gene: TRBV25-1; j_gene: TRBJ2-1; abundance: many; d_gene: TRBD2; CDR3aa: CASSDASGTTSYNEQFF; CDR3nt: TGTGCCAGCAGTGACGCTAGCGGGACTACATCCTACAATGAGCAGTTCTTC
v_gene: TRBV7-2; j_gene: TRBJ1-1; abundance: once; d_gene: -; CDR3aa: CASSPGQSEGTEAFF; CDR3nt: TGTGCCAGCAGCCCAGGACAAAGTGAGGGCACTGAAGCTTTCTTT
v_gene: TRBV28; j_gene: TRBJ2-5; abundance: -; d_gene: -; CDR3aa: CETDGHQETQYF; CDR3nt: TGTGAGACTGATGGGCATCAAGAGACCCAGTACTTC
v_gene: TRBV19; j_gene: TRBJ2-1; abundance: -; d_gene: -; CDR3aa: CATSAGYNEQFF; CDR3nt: TGTGCCACCTCAGCAGGGTACAATGAGCAGTTCTTC